Listed below are T cell receptor beta chains from one sample, sequenced in a study of cytomegalovirus exposure and HLA in healthy donors. Assay: immunoSEQ multiplex PCR; the TCRdb copy retains only in-frame clones and omits some. The table has tens of thousands of clones, around 70% seen once; the top ten hold 10%. Sequencing was performed on PBMCs. The receptors derive from a man aged 35 to 55 in good health and CMV-seropositive. Both conserved end residues are part of each CDR3. The order of the fields is CDR3 length, V gene, CDR3 protein.

12,TRBV29-1,CSVGGGGYGYTF
14,TRBV30,CAWSVDRGGYGYTF
17,TRBV5-8,CASSLVRLTPGTDTQYF
12,TRBV7-2,CASSVRGETQYF
15,TRBV6-5,CASSYSSRSRGEQFF
14,TRBV5-6,CASSLRQGHSPLHF
14,TRBV5-1,CASRPISSTDTQYF
14,TRBV7-9,CASSWADRAYEQYF
19,TRBV2,CASSEGQGWGINSNQPQHF
16,TRBV28,CASSSTSGTGGDGYTF
15,TRBV2,CASRSGTEATYEQYF
15,TRBV5-5,CASSRDGQGNSPLHF
13,TRBV5-4,CASSLTVQETQYF
14,TRBV10-3,CAISDRQGGEPQHF
14,TRBV11-3,CASSLVTSNNEQFF
13,TRBV11-2,CASSLTGILEQYF
13,TRBV10-3,CAIRGGGKDTQYF
12,TRBV9,CASSVVSGVAFF
12,TRBV11-2,CASSRWTLEAFF
14,TRBV5-5,CASSPGVGDQPQHF
14,TRBV19,CASSIDQGRYGYTF